One sample yielded the 19 T cell receptor beta chains listed below, sequenced in a study of blood T cell repertoires in COVID-19. The table came from immunoSEQ multiplex PCR; TCRdb's copy has only in-frame clones and leaves some out. The data hold roughly 150,000 clones, with about four fifths observed a single time. The source material was peripheral blood. All receptors derive from a man in his fifties or sixties with acute or convalescent COVID-19.

As for this clone: In the same sample, other DNA sequences code for this CDR3. The chain joins TRBV27 to TRBJ1-6; D is undetermined. Germline V CDR1 and CDR2: MNHEY, SMNVEV (reference sequence). Trimming removed 2 bases from V and 7 bases from J, with 9 bases in between. The length of the CDR3 is 14 residues. The CDR3 here is CASSLEPRNSPLHF. Here the CDR3 DNA reads TGTGCCAGCAGTTTAGAGCCAAGAAATTCACCCCTCCACTTT.

The sample holds one count of this clone. This sequence joins TRBV3-1 (or the pseudogene TRBV3-2) and TRBJ1-1; D remains ambiguous. The ends were cut back, 2 bases at V and 0 bases at J, with 7 bases in the middle. CDR3 length equals 14 residues. Germline CDR1 reads LGHDT; CDR2 reads YNNKEL (reference sequence). CDR3 in amino acids: CASSQRGLNTEAFF. CDR3 nucleotides: TGTGCCAGCAGCCAACGCGGCCTGAACACTGAAGCTTTCTTT.

The chain links TRBV7-2 to TRBJ1-2; the D gene is possibly TRBD1 (6 bases). CDR3 length equals 15 residues. Germline loops: CDR1 SGHTA, CDR2 FQGNSA. V lost 3 bases and J lost 6, with 17 bases in between. CDR3 DNA sequence: TGTGCCAGCAGCTTTAGGGGACACCCGGTGGATGGCTACACCTTC. It codes for CASSFRGHPVDGYTF.

The chain combines TRBV6-5 with TRBJ1-2; 11 nucleotides align to TRBD1. V was pared by 6 bases and J by 7 bases, with 7 bases of the junction left unmatched. CDR1 is MNHEY and CDR2 is SVGAGI in the germline V gene. This CDR3 region has 14 residues. CDR3 amino acids: CASRGDRGSGGYTF. CDR3 sequence (DNA): TGTGCCAGCAGAGGGGACAGGGGGAGCGGTGGCTACACCTTC.

This chain connects TRBV6-2 or TRBV6-3 to TRBJ1-1; 7 bases agree with TRBD1. The CDR3 spans 16 residues. CDR1 and CDR2 (germline): MNHEY, SVGEGT. V lost 0 bases and J lost 10; bases outside the gene matches: 14. CDR3 in DNA: TGTGCCAGCAGTTACTCAGGTGGGGCGACAGGGCAGCGAGCTTTCTTT. Protein: CASSYSGGATGQRAFF.

The V and J genes are TRBV2 and TRBJ1-6; 7 bases align to TRBD1. The V segment lost 6 bases and the J segment 6 bases; nucleotides outside the gene matches: 8. The CDR3 extends over 15 amino acids. Germline V CDR1 and CDR2: SNHLY, FYNNEI. The CDR3 protein is CASRRQGQRNSPLHF. In DNA, the CDR3 is TGTGCCAGCAGACGACAGGGACAGCGTAATTCACCCCTCCACTTT.

This clone occurred once. J is TRBJ2-3 and V is TRBV7-2; unclear D gene. Trimming left V 4 bases short and J 5 bases short, with 10 bases between. There are 13 residues in the CDR3. Germline assignment: CDR1 SGHTA and CDR2 FQGNSA. Written as DNA, the CDR3 is TGTGCCAGCAGCTCTTTACCCGGAGATACGCAGTATTTT. It is translated as CASSSLPGDTQYF.

Concerning this clone itself: In the same sample, other DNA sequences code for this CDR3. This CDR3 reads CASSPSSYNSPLHF. The DNA of the CDR3 is TGTGCCAGCAGCCCGAGCTCCTATAATTCACCCCTCCACTTT. The J gene is TRBJ1-6, the V gene TRBV3-1 (or the pseudogene TRBV3-2); D is unresolved. CDR3 size: 14 residues. V was shortened by 4 bases and J by 0 bases, with 4 bases between the two germline ends. Germline lookup yields CDR1 LGHDT and CDR2 YNNKEL (reference sequence).

This clone was detected only a few times. The junction departs from the called germline gene at one end, perhaps through a read error. The CDR3 bases are TGTGCCAGCAGTAATAGGGGTACTTGGTACTTT. The encoded protein is CASSNRGTWYF. This chain connects TRBV2 to TRBJ1-1; D is perhaps TRBD1 (5 bases). The CDR3 totals 11 residues. Germline CDR1 reads SNHLY; CDR2 reads FYNNEI.

J is TRBJ2-3 and V is TRBV10-3; 7 bases fit TRBD1. Germline loops: CDR1 ENHRY, CDR2 SYGVKD. This CDR3 has 15 residues. Trimming took 6 bases from V and 0 from J; bases not matched to a gene: 6. As DNA, the CDR3 is TGTGCCATCAGGGACCCGGGACAGAGCACAGATACGCAGTATTTT. This translates into CAIRDPGQSTDTQYF.

The chain is built from TRBV28 and TRBJ2-5; a possible D gene is TRBD1 (5 bases). Between the trimmed V and J ends, which lost 6 bases and 8 bases, there was a span of 16 bases. The CDR3 loop spans 13 amino acids. The germline CDR1 and CDR2 sequences are MDHEN and SYDVKM. The CDR3: CASRQQAQRTQYF. The CDR3 DNA sequence: TGTGCCAGCAGGCAACAGGCCCAACGAACCCAGTACTTC.

This clone was recorded once. The chain recombines TRBV7-2 with TRBJ2-1; D is unresolved. This CDR3 has 15 residues. V was shortened by 5 bases and J by 5 bases, with 16 bases between the two germline ends. The germline V gene has CDR1 SGHTA and CDR2 FQGNSA. Written as DNA, the CDR3 is TGTGCCAGCAGCCTAAGTAATAGCCTAAACAATGAGCAGTTCTTC. Translated: CASSLSNSLNNEQFF.

CDR3 DNA sequence: TGTGCCAGTAGTATTCAGGGGGCCTTTCAAGAGACCCAGTACTTC. It specifies CASSIQGAFQETQYF. This chain joins TRBV19 and TRBJ2-5; 8 positions agree with TRBD1. This CDR3 is 15 amino acids long. After removal of 3 bases from V and 2 bases from J, the junction contained 5 bases not matched to a gene. Germline V gives CDR1 LNHDA, CDR2 SQIVND (reference sequence).

The gene calls are TRBV19 and TRBJ1-4; D is possibly TRBD1 (6 bases). This CDR3 has 15 amino acids. The germline V and J ends were trimmed by 5 bases and 5 bases, with 15 bases remaining between them. CDR1 and CDR2 (germline): LNHDA, SQIVND (reference sequence). The CDR3 nucleotides are TGTGCCAGTAGTGGTCAGGGGAAGCAGAATGAAAAACTGTTTTTT. Translated: CASSGQGKQNEKLFF.

The table lists this clone with a few counts. The CDR3 loop is CASRSENYGYTF. In DNA, the CDR3 is TGTGCCAGCAGGTCGGAGAACTATGGCTACACCTTC. The rearrangement uses TRBV5-6 and TRBJ1-2; D is ambiguous. Trimming left V 5 bases short and J 2 bases short, with 7 bases between. Germline CDR1 is SGHDT and CDR2 is YYEEEE. The CDR3 totals 12 residues.

This chain joins TRBV19 and TRBJ1-4; weak D call: TRBD1 (6 bases). The ends were cut back, 1 base at V and 4 bases at J, with 16 bases in the middle. The CDR3 has 17 residues. Germline lookup yields CDR1 LNHDA and CDR2 SQIVND (reference sequence). The CDR3 spells CASSIARGRGSNEKLFF. The CDR3 DNA is TGTGCCAGTAGTATAGCCCGAGGAAGGGGGAGTAATGAAAAACTGTTTTTT.

CDR3 nucleotides: TGTGCCAGCAGCCAAGGTCAGGGGGAGCAGTACGAGCAGTACTTC. This translates into CASSQGQGEQYEQYF. The rearrangement links TRBV4-2 to TRBJ2-7, with TRBD1 matching 7 bases. This CDR3 is 15 amino acids long. The germline CDR1 and CDR2 sequences are LGHNA and YNFKEQ. With 1 base clipped from V and 4 bases from J, the junction kept 7 bases outside the gene matches.

In DNA form, the CDR3 reads TGTGCCAGCAGCTTAGGGGCTAGCGGGAGGGAGACCCAGTACTTC. This encodes CASSLGASGRETQYF. This chain connects TRBV7-2 to TRBJ2-5; TRBD2 agrees at 11 bases. Germline assignment: CDR1 SGHTA and CDR2 FQGNSA. This CDR3 region has 15 residues. V shed 1 base and J 5 bases; nucleotides not matched to a gene: 3.

The genes are TRBV3-1 (or the pseudogene TRBV3-2) and TRBJ1-3, with D unresolved. Per germline, CDR1 LGHDT and CDR2 YNNKEL (reference sequence). The CDR3 loop spans 17 amino acids. Trimming removed 3 bases at V and 4 bases at J, with 19 bases between. For the CDR3, the DNA is TGTGCCAGCAGCCAGAGCCCGACAAGAACCAAGGGAAACACCATATATTTT. This gives the protein CASSQSPTRTKGNTIYF.